One sample yielded the 27 T cell receptor beta chains listed below, sequenced in a study of preoperative IRX-2 immunotherapy in early breast cancer. TCRdb's copy holds only in-frame clones and misses some; the assay was immunoSEQ multiplex PCR. Of tens of thousands of clones listed, 85% to 95% are singletons. Treatment denoted: preoperative locoregional IRX-2 cytokine immunotherapy. This specimen consisted of tumor tissue, obtained after IRX-2 immunotherapy. The receptor source for this set is a human donor with breast cancer.

V is TRBV9 and J is TRBJ1-3; D unclear. CDR3 size: 16 residues. From germline, CDR1 is SGDLS and CDR2 YYNGEE. With 4 bases removed from V and 0 bases from J, the gap between germline ends came to 14 bases. DNA of the CDR3: TGTGCCAGCAGCTCTCCACAAGTAGCCTCTGGAAACACCATATATTTT. It encodes CASSSPQVASGNTIYF. Together with reference TRBV9 and TRBJ1-3, the CDR3 gives the full variable domain: DSGVTQTPKHLITATGQRVTLRCSPRSGDLSVYWYQQSLDQGLQFLIQYYNGEERAKGNILERFSAQQFPDLHSELNLSSLELGDSALYFCASSSPQVASGNTIYFGEGSWLTVV.

The V gene is TRBV5-1, the J gene TRBJ2-1, with D perhaps TRBD2 (6 bases). Deletions cut 5 bases from V and 1 base from J, with 16 bases between. This CDR3 region has 16 residues. Germline V lookup: CDR1 SGHRS, CDR2 YFSETQ. The CDR3 DNA reads as TGCGCCAGCAGGCTGGGAGGAGTTCGGTCCTACAATGAGCAGTTCTTC. Translating it yields CASRLGGVRSYNEQFF.

The chain couples TRBV11-2 to TRBJ2-7, with TRBD1 matching over 11 bases. Germline V gene sequence: CDR1 SGHAT, CDR2 FQNNGV. The trim removed 1 base at V and 6 bases at J, leaving 5 bases unmatched. This CDR3 region has 15 residues. DNA for the CDR3: TGTGCCAGCAGCTTAGTTGGGACAGGGGGTCCCGAGCAGTACTTC. It codes for CASSLVGTGGPEQYF.

The sample holds a few counts of this clone. V gene TRBV6-5 combines with J gene TRBJ2-7, with D possibly matching TRBD2 (6 bases). Germline CDR1 reads MNHEY; CDR2 reads SVGAGI. Trimming took 2 bases from V and 6 from J, leaving 14 bases between them. The CDR3 contains 14 residues. DNA of the CDR3: TGTGCCAGCAGTTACCGTACGGGCGGGGCCGAGCAGTACTTC. Amino acid sequence: CASSYRTGGAEQYF.

The genes are TRBV9 and TRBJ2-1; the match to TRBD2 covers 9 bases. The CDR3 sequence is 16 residues long. The V gene end was trimmed by 3 bases and the J gene end by 6 bases; junction bases not matched to a gene: 10. The germline CDR1 and CDR2 sequences are SGDLS and YYNGEE. CDR3 bases: TGTGCCAGCAGCGACCTAGGACTAGCGCGCGGCAATGAGCAGTTCTTC. Translation gives CASSDLGLARGNEQFF. Using reference TRBV9 and TRBJ2-1 for the parts outside the CDR3, the full variable domain is DSGVTQTPKHLITATGQRVTLRCSPRSGDLSVYWYQQSLDQGLQFLIQYYNGEERAKGNILERFSAQQFPDLHSELNLSSLELGDSALYFCASSDLGLARGNEQFFGPGTRLTVL.

This chain joins TRBV6-1 and TRBJ1-2; tentative D call: TRBD1 (6 bases). V was pared by 4 bases and J by 5 bases, with 14 bases between. The CDR3 runs 14 residues. The germline V gene has CDR1 MNHNS and CDR2 SASEGT. This CDR3 reads CASSVGTREYGYTF. For the CDR3, the DNA is TGTGCCAGCAGTGTCGGGACACGAGAATATGGCTACACCTTC.

This chain uses TRBV6-1 with TRBJ2-7; 13 nucleotides agree with TRBD2. This CDR3 has 15 residues. Germline CDR1 and CDR2: MNHNS and SASEGT. J gave up 4 bases and V 4 bases, and 4 bases lay outside the gene matches. The CDR3 loop is CASSGTSGGAYEQYF. In nucleotides, the CDR3 is TGTGCCAGCAGTGGGACTAGCGGGGGAGCATACGAGCAGTACTTC.

This clone has more than one count but fewer than ten. The rearrangement links TRBV7-9 to TRBJ2-5; D unclear. The CDR3 runs 15 residues. The germline CDR1 and CDR2 sequences are SEHNR and FQNEAQ (reference sequence). V was pared by 0 bases and J by 1 base, with 9 bases between. CDR3 loop: CASSLANYIQETQYF. The DNA for the CDR3 is TGTGCCAGCAGCTTAGCTAACTATATCCAAGAGACCCAGTACTTC. Supplemented by reference TRBV7-9 and TRBJ2-5, the full variable domain reads DTGVSQNPRHKITKRGQNVTFRCDPISEHNRLYWYRQTLGQGPEFLTYFQNEAQLEKSRLLSDRFSAERPKGSFSTLEIQRTEQGDSAMYLCASSLANYIQETQYFGPGTRLLVL.

This clone came up once. The gene calls are TRBV15 and TRBJ2-1, with 7 positions matching TRBD2. CDR3 length equals 15 residues. Germline lookup yields CDR1 LNHNV and CDR2 YYDKDF (reference sequence). V dropped 0 bases and J dropped 2; count of bases not matched to a gene: 1. CDR3 sequence reads: CATSRDRGAYNEQFF. DNA for the CDR3: TGTGCCACCAGCAGAGATCGGGGGGCCTACAATGAGCAGTTCTTC.

The chain links TRBV25-1 to TRBJ1-2; D not certain. Trimming removed 4 bases at V and 4 bases at J, with 7 bases between. Germline V gives CDR1 MGHDK, CDR2 SYGVNS. The CDR3 consists of 12 residues. The CDR3 loop is CASSASSYGYTF. DNA for the CDR3: TGTGCCAGCAGTGCCTCCTCCTATGGCTACACCTTC.

This chain connects TRBV5-1 to TRBJ2-3; perhaps TRBD2 as D (5 bases). Trimming removed 3 bases at V and 4 bases at J, with 12 bases between. The CDR3 contains 14 residues. CDR1 and CDR2 (germline): SGHRS, YFSETQ. The CDR3 coding sequence is TGCGCCAGCAGCTCACGGGGTGACCCAGATACGCAGTATTTT. It is translated as CASSSRGDPDTQYF.

The V gene is TRBV30, the J gene TRBJ2-1; a possible D gene is TRBD1 (5 bases). CDR1 GTSNPN and CDR2 SVGIG come from the germline V gene (reference sequence). The CDR3 loop spans 11 amino acids. V gave up 1 base and J gave up 7 bases, with 5 bases separating them. CDR3 sequence reads: CAWSGQNEQFF. The CDR3 DNA is TGTGCCTGGAGTGGACAGAATGAGCAGTTCTTC.

The CDR3 region has the DNA TGCAGCTATGCCGGGGCCAAGTCTGGCTACACCTTC. This encodes CSYAGAKSGYTF. The chain carries TRBV29-1 and TRBJ1-2, with TRBD1 as a possible D gene (5 bases). In germline, CDR1 is SQVTM, CDR2 ANQGSEA. The CDR3 length is 12 residues. The ends were cut back, 8 bases at V and 7 bases at J, with 17 bases in the middle.

The rearrangement links TRBV18 to TRBJ1-2; D is possibly TRBD1 (5 bases). The CDR3 length is 14 residues. The ends were cut back, 3 bases at V and 3 bases at J, with 11 bases in the middle. From germline, CDR1 is KGHSH and CDR2 LQKENI. The CDR3 reads CASSPSRDHYGYTF. The DNA for the CDR3 is TGTGCCAGCTCACCGTCTCGGGACCACTATGGCTACACCTTC.

The chain employs TRBV4-1 and TRBJ2-3; unclear D gene. Germline lookup yields CDR1 MGHRA and CDR2 YSYEKL. The CDR3 spans 15 residues. Trimming pared 3 bases from V and 6 bases from J, leaving 16 bases between. The CDR3 protein is CASSHSDRPQDTQYF. The CDR3 nucleotides read TGCGCCAGCAGCCATTCGGACCGCCCACAGGATACGCAGTATTTT.

V and J are TRBV5-1 and TRBJ1-1, with D unclear. Trimming removed 2 bases at V and 7 bases at J, with 6 bases between. Germline V gene sequence: CDR1 SGHRS, CDR2 YFSETQ. This CDR3 is 11 amino acids long. The DNA of the CDR3 is TGCGCCAGCAGCTTCCCTTTTGAAGCTTTCTTT. Its translation is CASSFPFEAFF. Full variable domain (remainder filled in from reference TRBV5-1 and TRBJ1-1): KAGVTQTPRYLIKTRGQQVTLSCSPISGHRSVSWYQQTPGQGLQFLFEYFSETQRNKGNFPGRFSGRQFSNSRSEMNVSTLELGDSALYLCASSFPFEAFFGQGTRLTVV.

The V and J genes are TRBV5-1 and TRBJ2-5; tentative D call: TRBD1 (6 bases). Trimming pared 0 bases from V and 0 bases from J, leaving 9 bases between. CDR1 and CDR2 from the germline V gene are SGHRS and YFSETQ. The CDR3 loop spans 15 amino acids. CDR3 sequence: CASSLGGPYQETQYF. The CDR3 coding sequence is TGCGCCAGCAGCTTGGGGGGGCCCTACCAAGAGACCCAGTACTTC.

The V gene is TRBV11-3, the J gene TRBJ1-1, with D possibly TRBD1 on 6 matching bases. CDR3 length equals 14 residues. V lost 5 bases to trimming and J lost 4 bases, with 14 bases between them. Germline CDR1 reads SGHNT; CDR2 reads YENEEA. The CDR3 reads CASSPRGSGTEAFF. In DNA form, the CDR3 reads TGTGCCAGCAGCCCCAGGGGATCGGGCACTGAAGCTTTCTTT.

The chain uses TRBV7-9 and TRBJ1-2; D not certain. The germline V gene encodes CDR1 SEHNR and CDR2 FQNEAQ (reference sequence). The V gene lost 2 bases and the J gene lost 3 bases, with 10 bases spanning the gap. The CDR3 is 14 amino acids. The CDR3 region has the DNA TGTGCCAGCAGCTTATCGACCGACTACTATGGCTACACCTTC. It translates to CASSLSTDYYGYTF.

The chain carries TRBV19 and TRBJ1-2; TRBD1 is a possible D gene (6 bases). With 5 bases removed from V and 2 bases from J, the gap between germline ends came to 9 bases. The CDR3 is 13 amino acids. The V gene's germline CDR1 is LNHDA and CDR2 SQIVND (reference sequence). This CDR3 is CASSLGQNYGYTF. CDR3 bases: TGTGCCAGTAGTCTCGGACAGAACTATGGCTACACCTTC.

The V and J genes are TRBV19 and TRBJ1-2, with 7 nucleotides matching TRBD1. This CDR3 region has 17 residues. Looked up from germline, CDR1 is LNHDA and CDR2 is SQIVND (reference sequence). With V trimmed by 5 bases and J by 4 bases, 16 bases remained unmatched. The CDR3 region is CASSLTLQTGRGYGYTF. In nucleotides, the CDR3 is TGTGCCAGTAGTCTCACCCTCCAGACAGGGAGGGGCTATGGCTACACCTTC.

This chain links TRBV5-1 with TRBJ2-3; TRBD1 is a possible D gene (6 bases). V shed 3 bases and J shed 0 bases, with 11 bases lying between them. This CDR3 region has 15 residues. Germline loops: CDR1 SGHRS, CDR2 YFSETQ. CDR3 sequence: CASSYPGQSTDTQYF. In DNA form, the CDR3 reads TGCGCCAGCAGCTATCCCGGACAGAGCACAGATACGCAGTATTTT.

J is TRBJ2-7 and V is TRBV20-1, with D perhaps matching TRBD2 (5 bases). Germline V gene data show CDR1 as DFQATT and CDR2 as SNEGSKA (reference sequence). The CDR3 covers 10 residues. The V end was cut by 6 bases, the J end by 3 bases, with 6 bases between. CDR3 protein: CSADYYEQYF. For the CDR3, the DNA is TGCAGTGCCGACTACTACGAGCAGTACTTC.

This rearrangement joins TRBV5-1 to TRBJ2-5, with no clear D. Looked up from germline, CDR1 is SGHRS and CDR2 is YFSETQ. V lost 0 bases and J 1 base, leaving 7 bases between the germline ends. There are 14 residues in the CDR3. The chain's CDR3 is CASSLVTSQETQYF. Here the CDR3 DNA reads TGCGCCAGCAGCTTGGTAACGTCCCAAGAGACCCAGTACTTC.

This sequence joins TRBV28 and TRBJ1-4, with D possibly matching TRBD1 (5 bases). Per the germline V gene, CDR1 is MDHEN and CDR2 is SYDVKM. CDR3 length: 14 amino acids. V was trimmed by 8 bases and J by 0 bases, leaving 10 bases between them. CDR3 DNA: TGTGCCAGCTCCGACAGTGCAACTAATGAAAAACTGTTTTTT. This translates into CASSDSATNEKLFF.

The CDR3 reads CASSVVRHTEAFF. The CDR3 DNA follows: TGTGCCAGCAGCGTAGTTAGACACACTGAAGCTTTCTTT. The chain combines TRBV9 with TRBJ1-1; D uncertain. V was shortened by 0 bases and J by 3 bases, with 6 bases between the two germline ends. The CDR3 has 13 residues. The germline gives CDR1 SGDLS, CDR2 YYNGEE.

The V and J genes are TRBV14 and TRBJ2-6; D unclear. This CDR3 is 17 amino acids long. V was cut by 0 bases and J by 0 bases, with 9 bases left in between. Germline CDR1 SGHDN, CDR2 FVKESK. The CDR3 here is CASSQEGLSSGANVLTF. The CDR3 bases are TGTGCCAGCAGCCAAGAAGGGCTAAGCTCTGGGGCCAACGTCCTGACTTTC. Full variable domain (rest looked up from reference TRBV14 and TRBJ2-6): EAGVTQFPSHSVIEKGQTVTLRCDPISGHDNLYWYRRVMGKEIKFLLHFVKESKQDESGMPNNRFLAERTGGTYSTLKVQPAELEDSGVYFCASSQEGLSSGANVLTFGAGSRLTVL.